Listed below are T cell receptor beta chains from one sample, sequenced in a study of blood T cell repertoires in COVID-19. Clones were sequenced by immunoSEQ multiplex PCR, and TCRdb holds only the in-frame ones, with some missing. The table includes fewer than 200,000 clones, about 84% detected once. The sample taken for sequencing was PBMCs or T cells enriched from blood (not recorded which). These receptors all stem from a woman aged 40-49 years with acute COVID-19. Both conserved end residues are trimmed from each CDR3.

v_gene	j_gene	CDR3aa
TRBV24-1	TRBJ1-2	ATKETGGGGYT
TRBV3-1/TRBV3-2	TRBJ2-1	ASSRAQAGVGNEQF
TRBV19	TRBJ2-3	ASSNREPTDTQY
TRBV5-1	TRBJ2-1	ASSPDTKQF
TRBV20-1	TRBJ1-1	SASVATGNTEAF
TRBV5-1	TRBJ2-6	ASSLGGRGANVLT
TRBV6-6	TRBJ2-1	VSSSRGGDYNEQF
TRBV19	TRBJ1-1	ASAPGVLNTEAF
TRBV18	TRBJ1-2	ASSPDRGRIENYGYT
TRBV30	TRBJ2-7	AWRVRNGTAKRDEQY
TRBV11-3	TRBJ2-1	ASSKGDGVYNEQF
TRBV7-3	TRBJ2-3	ASSFVAGASTDTQY
TRBV9	TRBJ2-5	ASSVGSVKETQY
TRBV11-2	TRBJ2-5	ASSLGLGGETQY
TRBV5-1	TRBJ1-4	ASSPAQGANEKLF
TRBV5-1	TRBJ2-2	ASVPGTSGSTGELF
TRBV7-2	TRBJ1-1	ASSLEDRGQAF
TRBV3-1/TRBV3-2	TRBJ1-6	ASSQVRGYNSPLH
TRBV5-6	TRBJ1-1	ASSLGTTYTEAF
TRBV6-1	TRBJ2-3	ASSEVGLADTQY
TRBV7-2	TRBJ1-5	ASSLTQERNQPQH
TRBV3-1/TRBV3-2	TRBJ2-4	ASSQREAKNIQY
TRBV5-4	TRBJ2-3	ASSLFPKAGGTDTQY
TRBV18	TRBJ2-2	ASSVSWTSGSAGELF
TRBV15	TRBJ1-1	ATSRAGGGAF
TRBV7-7	TRBJ2-3	ASSLGLGGSDTQY
TRBV19	TRBJ2-4	ASSNLREVNIQY
TRBV4-1	TRBJ2-5	ASSQTAGTVQETQY
TRBV5-1	TRBJ2-3	ASSGGTPSATQY
TRBV5-6	TRBJ2-3	ASSLLGLAGGSTDTQY
TRBV4-2	TRBJ2-6	ASSQDWRPPISGANVLT
TRBV10-3	TRBJ1-2	AISDRGTGANYGYT
TRBV30	TRBJ2-7	AYRLENEQY
TRBV29-1	TRBJ2-4	SVSWGENIQY
TRBV10-3	TRBJ1-2	AISDDRGIYGYT
TRBV7-9	TRBJ1-5	ASGGTGGNQPQH
TRBV3-1/TRBV3-2	TRBJ2-1	ASSPQVGIMDKEQF
TRBV7-9	TRBJ2-7	ASSTDHFSATSYEQY
TRBV10-3	TRBJ1-2	AISESGGFVANYGYT
TRBV6-5	TRBJ2-7	ASSPIRDTYEQY
TRBV27	TRBJ1-1	ATYEAGQGTEAF
TRBV6-5	TRBJ2-7	ASRQGLAGTYEQY
TRBV5-6	TRBJ2-5	ASSSTVGRETQY
TRBV30	TRBJ2-3	AWEREAPGTQY